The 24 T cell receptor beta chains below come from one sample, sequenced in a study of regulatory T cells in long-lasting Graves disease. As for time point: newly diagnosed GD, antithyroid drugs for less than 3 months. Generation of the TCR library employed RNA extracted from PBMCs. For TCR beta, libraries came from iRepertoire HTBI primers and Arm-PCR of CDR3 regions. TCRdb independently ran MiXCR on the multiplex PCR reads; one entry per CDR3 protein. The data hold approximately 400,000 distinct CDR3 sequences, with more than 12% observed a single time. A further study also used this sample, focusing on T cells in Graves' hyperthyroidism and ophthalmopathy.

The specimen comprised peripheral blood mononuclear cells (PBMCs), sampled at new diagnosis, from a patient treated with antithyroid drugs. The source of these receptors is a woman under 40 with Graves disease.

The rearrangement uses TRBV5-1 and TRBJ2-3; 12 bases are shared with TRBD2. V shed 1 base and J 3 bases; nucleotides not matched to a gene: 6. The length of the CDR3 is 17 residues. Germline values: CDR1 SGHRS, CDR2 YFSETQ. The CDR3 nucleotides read TGCGCCAGCAGCTTGAAGACTAGCGGGAGAGCAACAGATACGCAGTATTTT. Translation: CASSLKTSGRATDTQYF.

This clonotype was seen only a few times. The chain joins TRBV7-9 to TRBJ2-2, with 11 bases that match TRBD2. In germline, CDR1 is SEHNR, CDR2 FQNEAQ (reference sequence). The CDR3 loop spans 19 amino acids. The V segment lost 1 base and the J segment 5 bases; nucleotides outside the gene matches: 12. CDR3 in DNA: TGTGCCAGCAGCTTAGGACAGGGCCGGCCTAGCGGGAGGACCGGGGAGCTGTTTTTT. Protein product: CASSLGQGRPSGRTGELFF.

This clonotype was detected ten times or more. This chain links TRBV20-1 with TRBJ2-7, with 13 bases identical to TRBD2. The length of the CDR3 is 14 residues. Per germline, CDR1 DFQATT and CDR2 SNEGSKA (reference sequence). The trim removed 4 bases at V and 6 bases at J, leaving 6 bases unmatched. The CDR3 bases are TGCAGTGCTAAGACTAGCGGGAGGTTCGGCGAGCAGTACTTC. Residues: CSAKTSGRFGEQYF.

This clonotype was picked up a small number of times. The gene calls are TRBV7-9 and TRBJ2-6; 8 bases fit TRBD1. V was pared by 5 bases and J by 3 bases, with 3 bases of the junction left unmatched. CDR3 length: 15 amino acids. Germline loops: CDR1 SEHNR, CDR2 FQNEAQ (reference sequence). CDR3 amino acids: CASSRQGSGANVLTF. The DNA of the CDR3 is TGTGCCAGCAGCCGACAGGGGAGTGGGGCCAACGTCCTGACTTTC.

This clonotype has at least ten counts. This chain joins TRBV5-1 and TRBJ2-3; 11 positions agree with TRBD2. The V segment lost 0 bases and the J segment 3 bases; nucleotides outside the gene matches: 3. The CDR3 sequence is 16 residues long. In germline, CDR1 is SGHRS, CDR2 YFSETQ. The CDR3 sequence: CASSLELAGGTDTQYF. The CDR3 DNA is TGCGCCAGCAGCTTGGAGCTAGCGGGGGGTACAGATACGCAGTATTTT.

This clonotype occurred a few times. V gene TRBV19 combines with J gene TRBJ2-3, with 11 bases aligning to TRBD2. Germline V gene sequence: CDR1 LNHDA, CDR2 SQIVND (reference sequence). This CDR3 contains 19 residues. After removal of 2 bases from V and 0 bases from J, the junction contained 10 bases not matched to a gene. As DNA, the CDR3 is TGTGCCAGTAGTATACAACTAGCGGGAGCAGACTCTAGCACAGATACGCAGTATTTT. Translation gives CASSIQLAGADSSTDTQYF.

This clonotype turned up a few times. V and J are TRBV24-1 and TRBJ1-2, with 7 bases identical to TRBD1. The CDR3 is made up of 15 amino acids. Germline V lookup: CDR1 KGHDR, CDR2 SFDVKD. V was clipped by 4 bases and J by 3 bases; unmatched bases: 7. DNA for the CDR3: TGTGCCACCAGTGAGGGGGGTACAGGGGACTATGGCTACACCTTC. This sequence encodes CATSEGGTGDYGYTF.

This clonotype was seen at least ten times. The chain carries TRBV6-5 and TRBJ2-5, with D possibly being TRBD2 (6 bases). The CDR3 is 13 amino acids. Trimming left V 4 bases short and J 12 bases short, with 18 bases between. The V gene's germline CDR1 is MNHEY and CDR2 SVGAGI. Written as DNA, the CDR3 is TGTGCCAGCAGTTCTCCCACTCCGGGACTGAAGTACTTC. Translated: CASSSPTPGLKYF.

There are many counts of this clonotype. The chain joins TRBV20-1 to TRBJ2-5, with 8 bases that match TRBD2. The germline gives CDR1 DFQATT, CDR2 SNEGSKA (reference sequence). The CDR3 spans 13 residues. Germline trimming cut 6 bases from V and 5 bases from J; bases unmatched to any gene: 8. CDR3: CSAEREFRETQYF. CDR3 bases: TGCAGTGCGGAGCGGGAGTTTAGGGAGACCCAGTACTTC.

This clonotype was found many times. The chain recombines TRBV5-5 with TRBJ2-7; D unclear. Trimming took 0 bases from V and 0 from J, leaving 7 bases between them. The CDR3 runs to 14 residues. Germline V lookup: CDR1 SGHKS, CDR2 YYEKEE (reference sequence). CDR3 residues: CASSLGFYSYEQYF. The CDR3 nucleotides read TGTGCCAGCAGCTTGGGGTTTTACTCCTACGAGCAGTACTTC.

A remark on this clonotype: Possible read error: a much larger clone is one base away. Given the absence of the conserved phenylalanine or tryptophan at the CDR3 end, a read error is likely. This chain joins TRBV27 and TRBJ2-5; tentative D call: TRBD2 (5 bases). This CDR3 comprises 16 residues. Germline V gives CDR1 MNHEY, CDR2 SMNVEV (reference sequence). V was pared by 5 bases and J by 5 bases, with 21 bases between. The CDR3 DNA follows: TGTGCCAGCAGTCCCGAGTTAGGATACGGGGAGGAGACCCAGTACCTC. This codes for CASSPELGYGEETQYL.

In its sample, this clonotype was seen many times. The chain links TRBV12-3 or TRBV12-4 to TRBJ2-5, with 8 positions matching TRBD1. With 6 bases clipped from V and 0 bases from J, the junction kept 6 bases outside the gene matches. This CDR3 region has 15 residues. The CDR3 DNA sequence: TGTGCCAGCAGCTGGACAGGGCGAGACCAAGAGACCCAGTACTTC. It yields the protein CASSWTGRDQETQYF.

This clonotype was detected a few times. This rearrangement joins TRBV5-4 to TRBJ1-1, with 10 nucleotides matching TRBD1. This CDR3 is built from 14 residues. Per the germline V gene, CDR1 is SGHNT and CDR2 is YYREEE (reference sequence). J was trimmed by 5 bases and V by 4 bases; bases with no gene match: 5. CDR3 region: CASSAGQGRTEAFF. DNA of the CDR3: TGTGCCAGCAGCGCGGGACAGGGGAGGACTGAAGCTTTCTTT.

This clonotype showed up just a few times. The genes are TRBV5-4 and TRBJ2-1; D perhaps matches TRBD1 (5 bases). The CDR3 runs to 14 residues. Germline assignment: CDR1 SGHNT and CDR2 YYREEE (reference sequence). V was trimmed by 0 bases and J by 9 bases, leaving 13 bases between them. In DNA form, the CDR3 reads TGTGCCAGCAGCTTGGTGGACCCTCAGGGTGAGCAGTTCTTC. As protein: CASSLVDPQGEQFF.

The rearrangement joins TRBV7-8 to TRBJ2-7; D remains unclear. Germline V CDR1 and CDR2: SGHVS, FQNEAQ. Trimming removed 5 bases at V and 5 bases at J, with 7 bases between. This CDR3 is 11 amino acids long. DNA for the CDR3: TGTGCCAGCAGCGATATTGACGAGCAGTACTTC. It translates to CASSDIDEQYF.

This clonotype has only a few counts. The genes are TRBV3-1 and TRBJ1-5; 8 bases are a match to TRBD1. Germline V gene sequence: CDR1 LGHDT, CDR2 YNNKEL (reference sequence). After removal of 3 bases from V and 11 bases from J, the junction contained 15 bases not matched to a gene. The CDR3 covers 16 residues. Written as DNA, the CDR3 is TGTGCCAGCAGCCAGGGCCGGGGGACAGGAACAATGGCCCAGCATTTT. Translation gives CASSQGRGTGTMAQHF.

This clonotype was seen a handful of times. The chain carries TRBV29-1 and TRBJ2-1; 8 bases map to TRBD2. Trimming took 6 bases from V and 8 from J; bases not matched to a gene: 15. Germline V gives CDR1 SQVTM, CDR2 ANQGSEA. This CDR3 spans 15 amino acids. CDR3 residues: CSVPSRSGRGHEQFF. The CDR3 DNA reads TGCAGCGTCCCCAGTAGAAGCGGGAGAGGCCATGAGCAGTTCTTC.

The CDR3 sequence: CATSDLSAEEEDTQYF. DNA for the CDR3: TGTGCCACCAGTGATTTGTCCGCGGAGGAGGAAGATACGCAGTATTTT. This sequence joins TRBV24-1 and TRBJ2-3; TRBD2 is a possible D gene (5 bases). This CDR3 has 16 amino acids. The V end lost 0 bases, the J end lost 5 bases, and 14 bases lay between the germline ends. Germline CDR1 and CDR2: KGHDR and SFDVKD.

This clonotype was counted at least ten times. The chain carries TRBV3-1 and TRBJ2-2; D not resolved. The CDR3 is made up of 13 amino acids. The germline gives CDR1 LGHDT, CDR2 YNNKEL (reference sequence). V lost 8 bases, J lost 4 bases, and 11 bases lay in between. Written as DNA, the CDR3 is TGTGCCAGCCATAGTTTAGGCACCGGGGAGCTGTTTTTT. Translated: CASHSLGTGELFF. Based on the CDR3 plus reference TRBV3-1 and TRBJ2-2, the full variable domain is DTAVSQTPKYLVTQMGNDKSIKCEQNLGHDTMYWYKQDSKKFLKIMFSYNNKELIINETVPNRFSPKSPDKAHLNLHINSLELGDSAVYFCASHSLGTGELFFGEGSRLTVL.

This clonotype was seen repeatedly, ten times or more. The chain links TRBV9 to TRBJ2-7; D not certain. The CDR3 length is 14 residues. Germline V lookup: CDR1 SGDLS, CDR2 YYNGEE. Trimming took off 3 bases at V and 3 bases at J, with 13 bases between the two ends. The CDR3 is CASSGTPQSYEQYF. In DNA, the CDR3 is TGTGCCAGCAGCGGGACCCCCCAAAGCTACGAGCAGTACTTC.

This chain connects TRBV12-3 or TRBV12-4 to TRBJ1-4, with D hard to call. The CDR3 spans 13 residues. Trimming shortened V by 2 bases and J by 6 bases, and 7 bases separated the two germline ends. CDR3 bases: TGTGCCAGCAGTTTAAGGGCTGATGAAAAACTGTTTTTT. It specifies CASSLRADEKLFF.

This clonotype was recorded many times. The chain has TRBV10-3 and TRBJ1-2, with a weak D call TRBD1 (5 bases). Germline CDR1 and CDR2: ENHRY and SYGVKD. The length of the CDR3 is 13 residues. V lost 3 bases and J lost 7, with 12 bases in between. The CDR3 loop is CAISDGTSSGYTF. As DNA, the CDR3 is TGTGCCATCAGTGATGGGACGTCTTCTGGCTACACCTTC.

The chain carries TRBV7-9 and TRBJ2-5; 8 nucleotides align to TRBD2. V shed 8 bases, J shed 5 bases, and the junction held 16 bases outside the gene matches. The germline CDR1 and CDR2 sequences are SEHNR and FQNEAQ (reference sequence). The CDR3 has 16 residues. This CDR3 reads CASVPTGGPSRETQYF. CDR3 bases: TGTGCCAGCGTTCCAACGGGAGGGCCCTCGAGGGAGACCCAGTACTTC.

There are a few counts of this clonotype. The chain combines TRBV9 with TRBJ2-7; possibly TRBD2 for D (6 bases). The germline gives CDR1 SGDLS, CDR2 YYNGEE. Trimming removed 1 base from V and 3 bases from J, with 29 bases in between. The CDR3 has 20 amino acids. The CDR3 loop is CASSVQGAGIGGVGIYEQYF. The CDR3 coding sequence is TGTGCCAGCAGCGTACAAGGCGCGGGTATCGGGGGTGTCGGGATCTACGAGCAGTACTTC.